This section outlines one TCR beta chain sequence together with its context. The data were obtained in a study of cytomegalovirus exposure and HLA in healthy donors. This CDR3 is built from 16 residues. Germline V gene lookup returns CDR1 SEHNR and CDR2 FQNEAQ (reference sequence). V lost 4 bases and J 1 base, leaving 13 bases between the germline ends. TCRdb keeps only in-frame clones here, not all; method: immunoSEQ multiplex PCR. The data contain around 150,000 clones, around 90% of them seen just once; the ten biggest clones take up 3%. Sequenced sample: PBMCs. This receptor was obtained from a man between 18 and 29 years old in good health and CMV-seronegative. The rearrangement uses TRBV7-9 and TRBJ1-4; D gene unclear. This CDR3 reads CASSSHSSGTNEKLFF. The CDR3 DNA follows: TGTGCCAGCAGCTCGCATAGCAGTGGAACTAATGAAAAACTGTTTTTT.